This TCR beta chain was recorded in a study of blood T cell repertoires in COVID-19. Whole-study context: Sites across the United States, Italy and Spain contributed samples from acute and convalescent COVID-19. Nucleic acid was either cDNA or gDNA, and it came from T cells, B-cell-depleted T cells, or PBMCs.

V was cut by 7 bases and J by 3 bases, with 15 bases left in between. CDR3 length: 14 amino acids. Germline values: CDR1 SNHLY, CDR2 FYNNEI. In the original processing: Counts of nucleated cells, estimated from reference gene primer amplification, were obtained. Measured with immunoSEQ multiplex PCR; TCRdb has only the in-frame clones, and not every one. V, J and clone size reflect that table, while D and trimming were determined from the DNA. The data hold roughly 230,000 clones, with 84% observed a single time. The TCR comes from a man aged 50 to 60 with active or convalescent COVID-19. Sequences were obtained from peripheral blood. This rearrangement joins TRBV2 to TRBJ2-5; D is perhaps TRBD2 (7 bases). CDR3 in DNA: TGTGCCAGCAAAAAGGGGGGGCCGGAAGAGACCCAGTACTTC. This sequence encodes CASKKGGPEETQYF.